Below, 28 T cell receptor beta chains from the same sample are listed, as sequenced in a study of human T cells and chemical hapten exposure. As for time point: pre-sensitization, week 0. Stated treatment: therapeutic diphenylcyclopropenone sensitization with weekly scalp DPC. MiXCR, run by TCRdb on the RACE reads, gives a single entry per CDR3 protein. This table has roughly 110,000 distinct CDR3 sequences, approximately 12% appearing once. This specimen consisted of whole blood, obtained in connection with sensitization to the hapten diphenylcyclopropenone (DPC). The source of these receptors is a woman between 50 and 59 years old with alopecia areata. Some clones in this sample may be carry-over from other donors' samples.

This clonotype was detected many times. At one of its ends the junction is not consistent with the germline gene, which may arise from a read error. The chain couples TRBV11-2 to TRBJ2-3; 10 nucleotides match TRBD1. The CDR3 sequence is 12 residues long. Looked up from germline, CDR1 is SGHAT and CDR2 is FQNNGV. CDR3 nucleotides: TGTGCCAGCAGCTTCCGGACAGGGGGAGAGGATTTT. This encodes CASSFRTGGEDF.

This clonotype was recorded a few times. The rearrangement uses TRBV5-5 and TRBJ1-1; D not certain. Germline V CDR1 and CDR2: SGHKS, YYEKEE (reference sequence). The CDR3 consists of 14 residues. Trimming pared 5 bases from V and 0 bases from J, leaving 11 bases between. CDR3 in amino acids: CASRPDFMNTEAFF. DNA for the CDR3: TGTGCCAGCAGACCCGACTTCATGAACACTGAAGCTTTCTTT.

This clonotype was found a few times. This chain uses TRBV27 with TRBJ2-7, with 7 nucleotides matching TRBD1. The CDR3 has 13 amino acids. With 4 bases clipped from V and 4 bases from J, the junction kept 4 bases outside the gene matches. Germline V gene sequence: CDR1 MNHEY, CDR2 SMNVEV (reference sequence). The chain's CDR3 is CASSYETGYEQYF. In DNA form, the CDR3 reads TGTGCCAGCAGTTATGAGACAGGGTACGAGCAGTACTTC.

The chain couples TRBV10-3 to TRBJ2-1; 8 positions match TRBD2. V was clipped by 8 bases and J by 6 bases; unmatched bases: 6. This CDR3 region has 13 residues. Germline values: CDR1 ENHRY, CDR2 SYGVKD. The CDR3 is CAIQRESGNEQFF. The CDR3 nucleotides read TGTGCCATCCAGCGGGAGTCAGGCAATGAGCAGTTCTTC.

This clonotype was counted a few times. The chain couples TRBV14 to TRBJ1-4; no clear D. Germline V gene sequence: CDR1 SGHDN, CDR2 FVKESK. This CDR3 comprises 12 residues. Trimming removed 6 bases from V and 8 bases from J, with 10 bases in between. In nucleotides, the CDR3 is TGTGCCAGCAGTTACGGAAGGGAAAAACTGTTTTTT. This encodes CASSYGREKLFF. The full variable domain, with the rest looked up from reference TRBV14 and TRBJ1-4, is EAGVTQFPSHSVIEKGQTVTLRCDPISGHDNLYWYRRVMGKEIKFLLHFVKESKQDESGMPNNRFLAERTGGTYSTLKVQPAELEDSGVYFCASSYGREKLFFGSGTQLSVL.

The chain uses TRBV7-8 and TRBJ1-6; unclear D gene. This CDR3 contains 14 residues. V dropped 1 base and J dropped 5 bases, with 6 bases sitting between them. Germline V lookup: CDR1 SGHVS, CDR2 FQNEAQ. This CDR3 is CASSLEQNNSPLHF. CDR3 coding DNA: TGTGCCAGCAGCTTAGAACAGAATAATTCACCCCTCCACTTT.

Only a few counts were recorded for this clonotype. The V gene is TRBV28, the J gene TRBJ2-3; D ambiguous. Germline V gene data show CDR1 as MDHEN and CDR2 as SYDVKM. The CDR3 extends over 13 amino acids. Trimming shortened V by 2 bases and J by 2 bases, and 5 bases separated the two germline ends. This CDR3 reads CASSLPVTDTQYF. CDR3 in DNA: TGTGCCAGCAGTTTACCTGTCACAGATACGCAGTATTTT.

This chain links TRBV11-2 with TRBJ2-3; 9 nucleotides match TRBD2. CDR3 length: 18 residues. Germline assignment: CDR1 SGHAT and CDR2 FQNNGV. Trimming cost V 1 base and J 5 bases; bases outside gene matches: 13. DNA for the CDR3: TGTGCCAGCAGCTTAGGGGTTGGGCTAGCGGGGTTTAGAGATACGCAGTATTTT. This codes for CASSLGVGLAGFRDTQYF.

This clonotype was detected only a few times. The gene calls are TRBV6-1 and TRBJ1-5; a possible D gene is TRBD1 (6 bases). Germline loops: CDR1 MNHNS, CDR2 SASEGT. CDR3 size: 15 residues. The V end was cut by 6 bases, the J end by 3 bases, with 15 bases between. CDR3 DNA sequence: TGTGCCAGCAGCGGAGGACAGACCCACAATCAGCCCCAGCATTTT. This sequence encodes CASSGGQTHNQPQHF.

The chain uses TRBV20-1 and TRBJ2-1; TRBD1 is a possible D gene (5 bases). Per the germline V gene, CDR1 is DFQATT and CDR2 is SNEGSKA (reference sequence). Trimming left V 1 base short and J 6 bases short, with 7 bases between. The CDR3 loop spans 12 amino acids. Here the CDR3 DNA reads TGCAGTGCTAGAGCCCAGGGCAATGAGCAGTTCTTC. It yields the protein CSARAQGNEQFF.

This clonotype appeared many times. The chain couples TRBV7-9 to TRBJ1-2; possible D gene TRBD1, 5 bases. From germline, CDR1 is SEHNR and CDR2 FQNEAQ (reference sequence). The CDR3 sequence is 12 residues long. V was shortened by 5 bases and J by 4 bases, with 8 bases between the two germline ends. This CDR3 reads CASSPDSYGYTF. The CDR3 DNA reads TGTGCCAGCAGCCCTGACAGCTATGGCTACACCTTC.

The CDR3 nucleotides are TGTGCCAGCAGTGCCCAGGGACATAGCAATCAGCCCCAGCATTTT. The encoded protein is CASSAQGHSNQPQHF. The V and J genes are TRBV2 and TRBJ1-5; TRBD1 is a possible D gene (6 bases). Germline CDR1 SNHLY, CDR2 FYNNEI. Trimming stripped 4 bases from V and 0 bases from J, with 10 bases between. The CDR3 is made up of 15 amino acids.

This clonotype occurred many times. The chain couples TRBV4-1 to TRBJ2-7; weak D call: TRBD1 (5 bases). The germline CDR1 and CDR2 sequences are MGHRA and YSYEKL. This CDR3 is 13 amino acids long. Trimming took off 7 bases at V and 0 bases at J, with 10 bases between the two ends. The CDR3 here is CASKGVTSYEQYF. The CDR3 DNA reads TGCGCCAGCAAAGGGGTGACCTCCTACGAGCAGTACTTC.

This clonotype was counted between two and nine times. This chain connects TRBV28 to TRBJ1-6; 7 nucleotides line up with TRBD1. The CDR3 sequence is 13 residues long. CDR1 and CDR2 (germline): MDHEN, SYDVKM. The junction had 1 base not matched to a gene; V was cut back by 6 bases and J by 5 bases. For the CDR3, the DNA is TGTGCCAGCAGACAGGGGAATAATTCACCCCTCCACTTT. Translation gives CASRQGNNSPLHF.

This clonotype was found a few times. The chain recombines TRBV6-2 or TRBV6-3 with TRBJ2-7; D possibly corresponds to TRBD1 (6 bases). CDR1 and CDR2 from the germline V gene are MNHEY and SVGEGT. V lost 8 bases to trimming and J lost 2 bases, with 10 bases between them. CDR3 size: 12 residues. The DNA of the CDR3 is TGTGCCAGCTACAGGGCCCCCTACGAGCAGTACTTC. It translates to CASYRAPYEQYF.

The chain joins TRBV7-8 to TRBJ1-4, with D unclear. Trimming stripped 1 base from V and 4 bases from J, with 10 bases between. The CDR3 sequence is 15 residues long. Germline CDR1 reads SGHVS; CDR2 reads FQNEAQ. The DNA of the CDR3 is TGTGCCAGCAGCTTAGGGTGGCAGGTTAATGAAAAACTGTTTTTT. As protein: CASSLGWQVNEKLFF. The full variable domain, completed using reference TRBV7-8 and TRBJ1-4, is GAGVSQSPRYKVAKRGQDVALRCDPISGHVSLFWYQQALGQGPEFLTYFQNEAQLDKSGLPSDRFFAERPEGSVSTLKIQRTQQEDSAVYLCASSLGWQVNEKLFFGSGTQLSVL.

A few counts support this clonotype. The genes are TRBV4-2 and TRBJ1-6; D might be TRBD1 (6 bases). Germline V gene lookup returns CDR1 LGHNA and CDR2 YNFKEQ. V was trimmed by 2 bases and J by 10 bases, leaving 12 bases between them. This CDR3 spans 14 amino acids. The CDR3 bases are TGTGCCAGCAGCCAACCAGGGGATCAATCACCCCTCCACTTT. Protein sequence: CASSQPGDQSPLHF.

The chain is built from TRBV28 and TRBJ2-7, with D possibly matching TRBD2 (7 bases). CDR3 length: 16 amino acids. The V end lost 6 bases, the J end lost 2 bases, and 20 bases lay between the germline ends. Germline values: CDR1 MDHEN, CDR2 SYDVKM. This chain's CDR3 is CASRRGREYSPYEQYF. In nucleotides, the CDR3 is TGTGCCAGCAGACGGGGGCGGGAGTATAGCCCCTACGAGCAGTACTTC.

The V call is TRBV12-3 or TRBV12-4, the J call TRBJ2-6; perhaps TRBD1 as D (5 bases). The V and J ends lost 7 bases and 0 bases respectively, with 10 bases between them. The CDR3 consists of 15 residues. CDR3: CASNTGVSGANVLTF. The DNA for the CDR3 is TGTGCCAGCAATACAGGCGTCTCTGGGGCCAACGTCCTGACTTTC.

The V call is TRBV7-9, the J call TRBJ1-4; D is possibly TRBD1 (5 bases). Germline V CDR1 and CDR2: SEHNR, FQNEAQ (reference sequence). The CDR3 extends over 15 amino acids. V lost 5 bases to trimming and J lost 8 bases, with 18 bases between them. CDR3 in DNA: TGTGCCAGCAGCCCGCAAGGGACCCACGGGGAAAAACTGTTTTTT. Translation: CASSPQGTHGEKLFF.

Only a few counts were recorded for this clonotype. The rearrangement links TRBV7-9 to TRBJ2-3; TRBD2 matches 8 bases. CDR1 is SEHNR, CDR2 FQNEAQ, per germline (reference sequence). J was trimmed by 4 bases and V by 6 bases; bases with no gene match: 9. The CDR3 length is 15 residues. As DNA, the CDR3 is TGTGCCAGCAGTCGCACCGGGACTAGAGCAGATACGCAGTATTTT. This codes for CASSRTGTRADTQYF.

The table lists this clonotype with a count of one. The CDR3 DNA follows: TGTGCCAGCAGCCCAAGGGGCCCCGCCGGGACTAGCCGCAAAAACCAAGAGACCCAGTACTTC. Its translation: CASSPRGPAGTSRKNQETQYF. The V gene is TRBV4-2, the J gene TRBJ2-5, with 9 bases that match TRBD2. There are 21 residues in the CDR3. CDR1 is LGHNA and CDR2 is YNFKEQ in the germline V gene. The V segment lost 4 bases and the J segment 0 bases; nucleotides outside the gene matches: 21.

This clonotype was detected only a few times. J is TRBJ1-5 and V is TRBV6-5; no clear D gene. This CDR3 has 14 residues. The germline V gene encodes CDR1 MNHEY and CDR2 SVGAGI. Trimming left V 6 bases short and J 3 bases short, with 12 bases between. The CDR3 nucleotides are TGTGCCAGCAGCCTGACTGGGCTCAATCAGCCCCAGCATTTT. Its protein product is CASSLTGLNQPQHF.

This clonotype was counted a few times. The rearrangement uses TRBV11-2 and TRBJ1-1; no clear D. V was shortened by 3 bases and J by 2 bases, with 19 bases between the two germline ends. There are 17 residues in the CDR3. Germline V lookup: CDR1 SGHAT, CDR2 FQNNGV. CDR3 in amino acids: CASSLYRVRGSNTEAFF. The DNA of the CDR3 is TGTGCCAGCAGCTTGTATCGCGTTCGGGGATCTAACACTGAAGCTTTCTTT.

This clonotype was seen at least ten times. This rearrangement joins TRBV21-1 to TRBJ1-5; the listed D gene, TRBD1, was not tested against the DNA. TRBV21-1 is assigned pseudogene status. The CDR3 covers 15 residues. The CDR3 reads CASSKRQLDNQPQHF. The CDR3 bases are TGTGCCAGCAGCAAACGACAGCTAGACAATCAGCCCCAGCATTTT.

The rearrangement joins TRBV6-2 or TRBV6-3 to TRBJ2-6; D not certain. The V end lost 6 bases, the J end lost 5 bases, and 14 bases lay between the germline ends. The germline CDR1 and CDR2 sequences are MNHEY and SVGEGT. The CDR3 totals 15 residues. This CDR3 is CASSSFGARANVLTF. CDR3 coding DNA: TGTGCCAGCAGCTCCTTCGGAGCCAGGGCCAACGTCCTGACTTTC.

This clonotype was counted many times. The CDR3, as DNA: TGTGCCAGCTACGACTGGGGGGGTAACGAGCAGTACTTC. Translation gives CASYDWGGNEQYF. The rearrangement uses TRBV28 and TRBJ2-7; 7 nucleotides line up with TRBD2. This CDR3 comprises 13 residues. CDR1 is MDHEN, CDR2 SYDVKM, per germline. V dropped 8 bases and J dropped 5; count of bases not matched to a gene: 9.

J is TRBJ2-2 and V is TRBV6-1, with D tentatively TRBD1 or TRBD2 (7 bases each). This CDR3 comprises 15 residues. The V gene's germline CDR1 is MNHNS and CDR2 SASEGT. V shed 8 bases and J shed 7 bases, with 20 bases lying between them. CDR3 DNA: TGTGCCAGCGGCCCACAGGGGACGGGAGGCGGGGAGCTGTTTTTT. It specifies CASGPQGTGGGELFF.